The 15 T cell receptor beta chains listed next were all sequenced from one sample in a study of T-cell reconstitution after alpha-beta-depleted transplantation in children. A TCRbeta library incorporating unique molecular identifiers was prepared. In TCRdb, the PCR reads were re-called with MiXCR into one record per CDR3 protein. The sample carries 90,000 to 150,000 distinct CDR3 sequences, roughly 23% recorded once. The starting material was PBMCs, mostly from graft donor cells, obtained 180 days after TCRalphabeta/CD19-depleted stem cell transplant. These receptors were collected from a male patient aged 2 to 10 who had a stem cell transplant for chronic granulomatous disease, so the T cells may come from the graft donor.

This clonotype appeared once. The chain combines TRBV7-6 with TRBJ2-2; possibly TRBD2 for D (6 bases). V was cut by 1 base and J by 5 bases, with 11 bases left in between. Germline assignment: CDR1 SGHVS and CDR2 FNYEAQ. The CDR3 consists of 15 residues. The CDR3 reads CASSLEEGWTGELFF. The CDR3 DNA sequence: TGTGCCAGCAGCTTAGAGGAGGGTTGGACCGGGGAGCTGTTTTTT.

This clonotype was observed many times. This chain connects TRBV5-1 to TRBJ2-7, with D perhaps given as TRBD1 or TRBD2 (6 bases each). The CDR3 length is 14 residues. V was trimmed by 4 bases and J by 6 bases, leaving 17 bases between them. The V gene's germline CDR1 is SGHRS and CDR2 YFSETQ. In DNA form, the CDR3 reads TGCGCCAGCAGCGCTAGATTAGGGGGGACCGAGCAGTACTTC. This sequence encodes CASSARLGGTEQYF.

This clonotype has ten or more counts. V gene TRBV24-1 combines with J gene TRBJ2-2; possible D gene TRBD2, 6 bases. Looked up from germline, CDR1 is KGHDR and CDR2 is SFDVKD. V was pared by 4 bases and J by 6 bases, with 17 bases between. This CDR3 is built from 16 residues. DNA of the CDR3: TGTGCCACCAGTGACCGGACGGGAGTCATTGCCGGGGAGCTGTTTTTT. Protein sequence: CATSDRTGVIAGELFF.

This clonotype occurred many times. This rearrangement joins TRBV20-1 to TRBJ2-7; 11 bases match TRBD2. CDR1 is DFQATT and CDR2 is SNEGSKA in the germline V gene (reference sequence). Trimming at V came to 6 bases and at J to 2 bases, leaving 9 bases not matched to a gene. The length of the CDR3 is 15 residues. Here the CDR3 reads CSATKTSGSPYEQYF. The DNA for the CDR3 is TGCAGTGCCACCAAAACTAGCGGGAGCCCCTACGAGCAGTACTTC.

This clonotype was counted many times. The chain uses TRBV12-3 or TRBV12-4 and TRBJ2-5, with D tentatively TRBD1 or TRBD2 (5 bases each). The V and J ends lost 6 bases and 1 base respectively, with 12 bases between them. The CDR3 length is 14 residues. The CDR3 loop reads CASRSGPSQETQYF. The CDR3 DNA follows: TGTGCCAGCAGGTCGGGACCCAGCCAAGAGACCCAGTACTTC.

Ten or more counts support this clonotype. This chain uses TRBV7-2 with TRBJ1-2; 10 nucleotides agree with TRBD1. The CDR3 extends over 16 amino acids. Trimming at V came to 5 bases and at J to 4 bases, leaving 10 bases not matched to a gene. Germline CDR1 and CDR2: SGHTA and FQGNSA. CDR3 sequence: CASSHTGGQGLYGYTF. Written as DNA, the CDR3 is TGTGCCAGCAGCCATACTGGGGGACAGGGGCTCTATGGCTACACCTTC.

The chain joins TRBV30 to TRBJ2-1, with D possibly TRBD2 on 7 matching bases. V lost 7 bases, J lost 2 bases, and 24 bases lay in between. CDR1 is GTSNPN and CDR2 is SVGIG in the germline V gene (reference sequence). The CDR3 has 17 residues. In DNA form, the CDR3 reads TGTGCCTCCCTCAGGGGCGGGAGCGGGTGGGCCTACAATGAGCAGTTCTTC. Amino acid sequence: CASLRGGSGWAYNEQFF.

By share of the sample, this clonotype is medium-sized. V and J are TRBV29-1 and TRBJ2-7; 9 bases agree with TRBD2. CDR1 is SQVTM, CDR2 ANQGSEA, per germline. CDR3 size: 16 residues. The V gene end was trimmed by 4 bases and the J gene end by 2 bases; junction bases not matched to a gene: 12. DNA of the CDR3: TGCAGCGTTGCGAATAGCGGGGGATCAACCGCCTACGAGCAGTACTTC. Translated, it gives CSVANSGGSTAYEQYF.

The table lists this clonotype with a few counts. V usage is TRBV4-3 and J usage is TRBJ2-7, with 11 bases that match TRBD2. Unmatched junction bases numbered 4, after V lost 3 bases and J lost 0 bases. This CDR3 is 16 amino acids long. The germline V gene encodes CDR1 LGHNA and CDR2 YSLEER. In DNA, the CDR3 is TGCGCCAGCAGCCAGGCGGGACTAGCGGCCTCCTACGAGCAGTACTTC. Translated, it gives CASSQAGLAASYEQYF.

This clonotype was counted many times. The V call is TRBV20-1, the J call TRBJ2-7; 7 bases are shared with TRBD1. Germline CDR1 DFQATT, CDR2 SNEGSKA (reference sequence). V lost 3 bases to trimming and J lost 5 bases; unmatched junction nucleotides: 7. The CDR3 consists of 13 residues. The CDR3 nucleotides read TGCAGTGCTAGCGCAGGGGGAGTCAACGAGCAGTACTTC. It specifies CSASAGGVNEQYF.

The chain employs TRBV29-1 and TRBJ2-7, with 8 bases aligning to TRBD1. V lost 5 bases to trimming and J lost 2 bases; unmatched junction nucleotides: 5. Germline V gene lookup returns CDR1 SQVTM and CDR2 ANQGSEA. This CDR3 comprises 13 residues. CDR3 in DNA: TGCAGCGTTCGCAGGGACAGGACCTACGAGCAGTACTTC. Translating gives CSVRRDRTYEQYF.

This chain joins TRBV6-5 and TRBJ2-3; 8 positions match TRBD1. Per the germline V gene, CDR1 is MNHEY and CDR2 is SVGAGI. The ends lost 3 bases at V and 2 bases at J; junction bases unmatched: 4. CDR3 length equals 15 residues. The CDR3 sequence: CASSYRDRTTDTQYF. CDR3 coding DNA: TGTGCCAGCAGTTATAGGGACAGGACCACAGATACGCAGTATTTT.

This clonotype was detected ten times or more. The chain employs TRBV20-1 and TRBJ2-1; 7 bases agree with TRBD2. This CDR3 region has 14 residues. Trimming removed 8 bases from V and 1 base from J; junction bases left unmatched: 8. Per germline, CDR1 DFQATT and CDR2 SNEGSKA (reference sequence). The CDR3 DNA reads as TGCAGTCCCGAGACTAGCTGGTCCTACAATGAGCAGTTCTTC. Translation: CSPETSWSYNEQFF.

This clonotype has only one observation. This chain connects TRBV7-9 to TRBJ2-3; 10 bases fit TRBD2. V gave up 3 bases and J gave up 5 bases; unmatched junction bases: 8. Germline V gives CDR1 SEHNR, CDR2 FQNEAQ (reference sequence). This CDR3 has 16 amino acids. CDR3 residues: CASSFGTSEWQDTQYF. CDR3 nucleotides: TGTGCCAGCAGCTTCGGGACTAGCGAGTGGCAAGATACGCAGTATTTT.

There are many counts of this clonotype. CDR3 amino acids: CATQQGGQPQHF. The CDR3 DNA reads as TGTGCCACTCAACAGGGGGGTCAGCCCCAGCATTTT. V gene TRBV12-3 or TRBV12-4 combines with J gene TRBJ1-5; TRBD1 matches 8 bases. Trimming at V came to 10 bases and at J to 6 bases, leaving 5 bases not matched to a gene. The CDR3 spans 12 residues.